Listed here are 8 T cell receptor beta chains from one sample, sequenced in a study of CD8+CD57+ T cells in acquired aplastic anemia. Patients who underwent sequencing had shown CD8+CD57+ cell expansion by flow cytometry. TCR beta VDJ and CDR3 were profiled, and genomic DNA was the template. TCRdb reprocessed the reads with MiXCR, giving one entry per CDR3 protein. Counted here are 150,000 or so distinct CDR3 sequences, more than 40% occurring once; the ten biggest clones make up roughly 29%. Sequencing input: sorted CD4+, CD8+, or CD8+CD57+ T cells (not recorded which) from PBMCs. The receptors derive from a human donor with aplastic anemia.

V and J are TRBV2 and TRBJ2-7; TRBD1 aligns across 8 bases. Germline CDR1 is SNHLY and CDR2 is FYNNEI. Losses at the gene ends were 4 bases for V and 3 bases for J; bases not matched to a gene: 5. This CDR3 has 14 amino acids. CDR3 in amino acids: CASSVTGGIYEQYF. In nucleotides, the CDR3 is TGTGCCAGCAGTGTAACAGGGGGTATCTACGAGCAGTACTTC.

This clonotype was counted a few times. V usage is TRBV20-1 and J usage is TRBJ2-3, with a tentative D call TRBD1 (5 bases). Trimming left V 3 bases short and J 2 bases short, with 6 bases between. The CDR3 totals 12 residues. Germline-derived CDR1 and CDR2 are DFQATT and SNEGSKA (reference sequence). DNA of the CDR3: TGCAGTGCTAGGACAGTCACAGATACGCAGTATTTT. This translates into CSARTVTDTQYF.

This CDR3 is CSAGTSETYEQYF. The CDR3 DNA is TGCAGCGCCGGGACTAGCGAAACCTACGAGCAGTACTTC. The gene calls are TRBV29-1 and TRBJ2-7; 10 nucleotides align to TRBD2. CDR3 length equals 13 residues. Per the germline V gene, CDR1 is SQVTM and CDR2 is ANQGSEA. V shed 7 bases, J shed 2 bases, and the junction held 5 bases outside the gene matches.

To note about this clonotype: This may be a read error: a much more frequent sequence differs by one nucleotide. The V and J genes are TRBV4-2 and TRBJ2-3; 13 bases agree with TRBD2. This CDR3 contains 17 residues. Germline V lookup: CDR1 LGHNA, CDR2 YNFKEQ. The CDR3 DNA sequence: TGTGCCAGCAGCGCCGGGACTAGCGGGATACGTCGCGATACGCGGTATTTT. The encoded protein is CASSAGTSGIRRDTRYF.

The rearrangement uses TRBV28 and TRBJ1-1; D not resolved. V lost 6 bases and J 4 bases, leaving 9 bases between the germline ends. CDR3 length: 12 residues. Germline V lookup: CDR1 MDHEN, CDR2 SYDVKM. The CDR3 DNA is TGTGCCAGCAGGCTACCAGGCACTGAAGCTTTCTTT. Its translation is CASRLPGTEAFF.

This clonotype was seen more than once but under ten times. The rearrangement links TRBV19 to TRBJ1-5; perhaps TRBD1 as D (5 bases). There are 15 residues in the CDR3. CDR1 LNHDA and CDR2 SQIVND come from the germline V gene (reference sequence). V lost 7 bases, J lost 0 bases, and 13 bases lay in between. In nucleotides, the CDR3 is TGTGCCAGTATCGACAGACCGAATAGCAATCAGCCCCAGCATTTT. Translated, it gives CASIDRPNSNQPQHF.

The V call is TRBV24-1, the J call TRBJ2-5; D not certain. The CDR3 loop spans 14 amino acids. Germline-derived CDR1 and CDR2 are KGHDR and SFDVKD. V gave up 5 bases and J gave up 2 bases, with 11 bases separating them. For the CDR3, the DNA is TGTGCCACCAGTGGATGGGCAGAACAAGAGACCCAGTACTTC. This translates into CATSGWAEQETQYF.

The sample holds many counts of this clonotype. The chain has TRBV10-3 and TRBJ1-2, with 9 bases fitting TRBD1. The V gene's germline CDR1 is ENHRY and CDR2 SYGVKD. V gave up 2 bases and J gave up 3 bases; unmatched junction bases: 4. CDR3 length equals 15 residues. CDR3 coding DNA: TGTGCCATCAGTGAGGGGGACAGGGAAGACTATGGCTACACCTTC. Translation: CAISEGDREDYGYTF.